Listed here are 27 T cell receptor beta chains from one sample, sequenced in a study of cytotoxic CD8 clonotypes in ibrutinib-treated CLL. Produced via immunoSEQ multiplex PCR; TCRdb's table is partial and in-frame only. The profile covers around 50,000 clones, with roughly 63% appearing a single time and about 29% taken by the ten largest. Source: PBMCs, taken after 24 months of ibrutinib treatment. These TCRs come from a human donor with chronic lymphocytic leukemia.

CDR3 sequence reads: CASSWGPDPYGYTF. CDR3 DNA: TGCGCCAGCAGCTGGGGTCCCGACCCCTATGGCTACACCTTC. The chain couples TRBV5-1 to TRBJ1-2; D unclear. The germline V and J ends were trimmed by 3 bases and 4 bases, with 13 bases remaining between them. The CDR3 consists of 14 residues. Per germline, CDR1 SGHRS and CDR2 YFSETQ.

In its sample, this clone was seen a few times. This sequence joins TRBV5-1 and TRBJ2-5; D assignment may be TRBD1 or TRBD2 (5 bases each). The CDR3 is 13 residues long. Germline V gene data show CDR1 as SGHRS and CDR2 as YFSETQ. Trimming removed 6 bases at V and 4 bases at J, with 13 bases between. This CDR3 is CASTPGPGETQYF. CDR3 in DNA: TGCGCCAGCACTCCGGGACCAGGAGAGACCCAGTACTTC. The variable domain in full, with the rest retrieved from reference TRBV5-1 and TRBJ2-5, is KAGVTQTPRYLIKTRGQQVTLSCSPISGHRSVSWYQQTPGQGLQFLFEYFSETQRNKGNFPGRFSGRQFSNSRSEMNVSTLELGDSALYLCASTPGPGETQYFGPGTRLLVL.

V is TRBV10-3 and J is TRBJ2-3, with 9 bases fitting TRBD2. V shed 8 bases and J 2 bases; nucleotides not matched to a gene: 8. The length of the CDR3 is 15 residues. Germline CDR1 ENHRY, CDR2 SYGVKD. CDR3 bases: TGTGCCATCGATTCCAGCGGGGGGCCCACAGATACGCAGTATTTT. Encoded protein: CAIDSSGGPTDTQYF.

The chain joins TRBV5-1 to TRBJ2-5; D possibly matches TRBD1 or TRBD2 (5 bases each). V shed 3 bases and J shed 2 bases, with 14 bases lying between them. The CDR3 is made up of 15 amino acids. Looked up from germline, CDR1 is SGHRS and CDR2 is YFSETQ. The CDR3 coding sequence is TGCGCCAGCAGCTGGGGCGGGCAGACTCAAGAGACCCAGTACTTC. Its translation is CASSWGGQTQETQYF.

J is TRBJ1-5 and V is TRBV2, with 9 bases matching TRBD1. Germline V gives CDR1 SNHLY, CDR2 FYNNEI. This CDR3 comprises 15 residues. The V gene end was trimmed by 6 bases and the J gene end by 8 bases; junction bases not matched to a gene: 11. The CDR3 DNA sequence: TGTGCCAGCAGCAAGGGACAGGGAAGGTCAGAGCCCCAGCATTTT. It codes for CASSKGQGRSEPQHF.

This chain uses TRBV5-1 with TRBJ2-7; the match to TRBD1 covers 7 bases. Germline loops: CDR1 SGHRS, CDR2 YFSETQ. This CDR3 is 15 amino acids long. Trimming at V came to 0 bases and at J to 0 bases, leaving 3 bases not matched to a gene. The CDR3 DNA is TGCGCCAGCAGCTTGGAAGGGGGCAGCTCCTACGAGCAGTACTTC. This codes for CASSLEGGSSYEQYF.

This clone has at least ten counts. V and J are TRBV2 and TRBJ2-5; D call uncertain. From germline, CDR1 is SNHLY and CDR2 FYNNEI. The CDR3 is 16 amino acids. V lost 3 bases and J 5 bases, leaving 19 bases between the germline ends. The CDR3: CASSDGNRAWGETQYF. CDR3 sequence (DNA): TGTGCCAGCAGTGATGGAAATCGGGCATGGGGTGAGACCCAGTACTTC.

This clone was observed a handful of times. J is TRBJ1-1 and V is TRBV5-6; D not certain. Trimming left V 4 bases short and J 3 bases short, with 19 bases between. CDR1 and CDR2 from the germline V gene are SGHDT and YYEEEE. The CDR3 extends over 16 amino acids. CDR3: CASSHKSGDIDTEAFF. The CDR3, as DNA: TGTGCCAGCAGCCACAAGTCCGGGGATATCGACACTGAAGCTTTCTTT. The entire variable domain, with the rest obtained from reference TRBV5-6 and TRBJ1-1, is as follows: DAGVTQSPTHLIKTRGQQVTLRCSPKSGHDTVSWYQQALGQGPQFIFQYYEEEERQRGNFPDRFSGHQFPNYSSELNVNALLLGDSALYLCASSHKSGDIDTEAFFGQGTRLTVV.

This clone was seen just once. The rearrangement joins TRBV5-1 to TRBJ2-3; no firm D call. V lost 0 bases and J lost 3, with 8 bases in between. CDR1 is SGHRS, CDR2 YFSETQ, per germline. There are 14 residues in the CDR3. The CDR3: CASSLALGTDTQYF. The CDR3 coding sequence is TGCGCCAGCAGCTTGGCCCTCGGGACAGATACGCAGTATTTT.

The J gene is TRBJ2-7, the V gene TRBV6-6, with a weak D call TRBD2 (5 bases). The CDR3 runs 12 residues. CDR1 and CDR2 (germline): MNHNY, SVGAGI (reference sequence). V was cut by 4 bases and J by 3 bases, with 7 bases left in between. As DNA, the CDR3 is TGTGCCAGCAGTTTTGAGGGCTACGAGCAGTACTTC. This sequence encodes CASSFEGYEQYF.

This chain connects TRBV10-3 to TRBJ2-2, with D possibly being TRBD1 (6 bases). The CDR3 is made up of 14 amino acids. CDR1 and CDR2 (germline): ENHRY, SYGVKD. V was clipped by 6 bases and J by 0 bases, with 8 bases between them. DNA of the CDR3: TGTGCCATCAGGGACAGCGCGAACACCGGGGAGCTGTTTTTT. It specifies CAIRDSANTGELFF.

The table lists this clone with many counts. The V and J genes are TRBV29-1 and TRBJ2-1; D gene ambiguous. Trimming took off 4 bases at V and 2 bases at J, with 3 bases between the two ends. CDR3 length: 11 residues. From germline, CDR1 is SQVTM and CDR2 ANQGSEA. In DNA, the CDR3 is TGCAGCGTTGCCCCCTACAATGAGCAGTTCTTC. Translated, it gives CSVAPYNEQFF.

The chain joins TRBV7-8 to TRBJ1-2; D gene ambiguous. This CDR3 is built from 15 residues. Trimming stripped 1 base from V and 5 bases from J, with 14 bases between. Germline lookup yields CDR1 SGHVS and CDR2 FQNEAQ. The CDR3 protein is CASSLVQGSGYGYTF. The CDR3 DNA sequence: TGTGCCAGCAGCTTAGTTCAAGGCTCGGGGTATGGCTACACCTTC.

The chain couples TRBV7-8 to TRBJ2-5; 8 bases align to TRBD1. V lost 10 bases and J lost 5; bases outside the gene matches: 9. This CDR3 is built from 13 residues. Germline V gene sequence: CDR1 SGHVS, CDR2 FQNEAQ. As DNA, the CDR3 is TGTGCCACTCTTCAGGGGGCAGAGGAGACCCAGTACTTC. Amino acid sequence: CATLQGAEETQYF.

The genes are TRBV18 and TRBJ1-1; TRBD1 might be the D (6 bases). This CDR3 region has 13 residues. V was trimmed by 3 bases and J by 5 bases, leaving 10 bases between them. Germline loops: CDR1 KGHSH, CDR2 LQKENI. The CDR3 reads CASSPEGGTEAFF. The CDR3 coding sequence is TGTGCCAGCTCACCCGAAGGGGGAACTGAAGCTTTCTTT.

This clone was picked up a small number of times. V is TRBV6-6 and J is TRBJ2-3, with D maybe TRBD2 (6 bases). The CDR3 spans 15 residues. V dropped 5 bases and J dropped 3 bases, with 15 bases sitting between them. The V gene's germline CDR1 is MNHNY and CDR2 SVGAGI (reference sequence). The CDR3 spells CASSPPAGRTDTQYF. CDR3 in DNA: TGTGCCAGCAGTCCCCCTGCGGGGAGGACAGATACGCAGTATTTT.

This chain joins TRBV27 and TRBJ2-5; TRBD1 or TRBD2 may be the D gene (5 bases each). This CDR3 has 15 residues. Germline V CDR1 and CDR2: MNHEY, SMNVEV (reference sequence). Trimming took off 1 base at V and 5 bases at J, with 14 bases between the two ends. The CDR3 DNA follows: TGTGCCAGCAGTTTATTAAGGGACGCCCCGGAGACCCAGTACTTC. Protein: CASSLLRDAPETQYF.

CDR3 nucleotide sequence: TGTGCCAGCAGCTTAGGGACAGGGGCCTACGAGCAGTACTTC. Translating gives CASSLGTGAYEQYF. The rearrangement joins TRBV7-8 to TRBJ2-7; TRBD1 agrees at 9 bases. The CDR3 is 14 amino acids. V gave up 1 base and J gave up 2 bases; unmatched junction bases: 0. Germline values: CDR1 SGHVS, CDR2 FQNEAQ.

This clone was recorded many times. V is TRBV5-1 and J is TRBJ1-6; D not certain. CDR1 is SGHRS and CDR2 is YFSETQ in the germline V gene. This CDR3 spans 15 amino acids. Trimming left V 4 bases short and J 0 bases short, with 8 bases between. The CDR3 is CASSPLSSYNSPLHF. CDR3 in DNA: TGCGCCAGCAGCCCCCTGAGCTCCTATAATTCACCCCTCCACTTT.

V usage is TRBV19 and J usage is TRBJ1-4, with D tentatively TRBD1 (5 bases). The CDR3 has 15 residues. CDR1 and CDR2 from the germline V gene are LNHDA and SQIVND (reference sequence). Trimming cost V 4 bases and J 10 bases, with 19 bases left between them. CDR3 coding DNA: TGTGCCAGTAGTACCTCAGGGACGATGATAGGAAAACTGTTTTTT. Translation: CASSTSGTMIGKLFF.

J is TRBJ2-1 and V is TRBV5-6; 7 bases agree with TRBD2. Losses at the gene ends were 5 bases for V and 0 bases for J; bases not matched to a gene: 5. CDR1 and CDR2 (germline): SGHDT, YYEEEE. CDR3 size: 15 residues. The CDR3 region is CASRPGGSSYNEQFF. In nucleotides, the CDR3 is TGTGCCAGCAGGCCCGGGGGGAGCTCCTACAATGAGCAGTTCTTC.

The CDR3 bases are TGTGCCAGTAGTTCCCAGGGGGGACAGAGTCTTAGCAATCAGCCCCAGCATTTT. Translation gives CASSSQGGQSLSNQPQHF. The chain links TRBV19 to TRBJ1-5, with TRBD1 matching over 7 bases. Germline CDR1 is LNHDA and CDR2 is SQIVND (reference sequence). Unmatched junction bases numbered 13, after V lost 5 bases and J lost 0 bases. CDR3 length: 18 amino acids.

The CDR3 protein is CASSQDPMGASTGELFF. The CDR3 nucleotides are TGCGCCAGCAGCCAAGATCCGATGGGGGCATCCACCGGGGAGCTGTTTTTT. V is TRBV4-1 and J is TRBJ2-2; TRBD1 might be the D (6 bases). Per the germline V gene, CDR1 is MGHRA and CDR2 is YSYEKL. Trimming stripped 0 bases from V and 4 bases from J, with 15 bases between. The CDR3 contains 17 residues.

Only a few counts were recorded for this clone. The V and J genes are TRBV12-5 and TRBJ2-3, with D possibly matching TRBD1 (6 bases). This CDR3 is built from 14 residues. Germline-derived CDR1 and CDR2 are LGHNT and FRNRAP. Trimming stripped 6 bases from V and 6 bases from J, with 16 bases between. The CDR3 nucleotides read TGTGCTAGTGGATCCCGGACAGCTCGCGATACGCAGTATTTT. It encodes CASGSRTARDTQYF.

The chain uses TRBV6-1 and TRBJ2-7; possibly TRBD1 for D (6 bases). Per the germline V gene, CDR1 is MNHNS and CDR2 is SASEGT. V was cut by 8 bases and J by 2 bases, with 13 bases left in between. This CDR3 spans 13 amino acids. The CDR3 reads CASRWTAAYEQYF. The CDR3 nucleotides are TGTGCCAGCCGATGGACAGCGGCCTACGAGCAGTACTTC.

The chain recombines TRBV5-1 with TRBJ2-7; D gene ambiguous. CDR1 SGHRS and CDR2 YFSETQ come from the germline V gene. The CDR3 loop spans 14 amino acids. V lost 3 bases, J lost 5 bases, and 15 bases lay in between. The CDR3 loop reads CASSSMNSRDEQYF. The CDR3 DNA sequence: TGCGCCAGCAGCTCCATGAACTCCCGGGACGAGCAGTACTTC.

V gene TRBV7-9 combines with J gene TRBJ2-3; 10 positions agree with TRBD2. Germline values: CDR1 SEHNR, CDR2 FQNEAQ (reference sequence). The CDR3 is 17 amino acids. Trimming took 4 bases from V and 1 from J; bases not matched to a gene: 8. CDR3 bases: TGTGCCAGCAGCTACAGCTCCGGGACTAGCGGCACAGATACGCAGTATTTT. It codes for CASSYSSGTSGTDTQYF.